The source of this T cell receptor (beta chain) is a study of control samples from healthy donors and cancer patients. Clones were sequenced by immunoSEQ multiplex PCR, and TCRdb holds only the in-frame ones, with some missing. The sample records about 82,000 clones, about nine tenths being singletons. V lost 7 bases and J lost 1, with 16 bases in between. CDR1 SNHLY and CDR2 FYNNEI come from the germline V gene. The CDR3 spans 15 residues. Sequencing was done on a sample of blood. The sequence was obtained from a man aged 50-59 years in good health. V is TRBV2 and J is TRBJ1-2; D remains unclear. The CDR3 loop is CASTEGLSFNYGYTF. The CDR3 DNA reads as TGTGCCAGCACGGAGGGCCTAAGCTTTAACTATGGCTACACCTTC.